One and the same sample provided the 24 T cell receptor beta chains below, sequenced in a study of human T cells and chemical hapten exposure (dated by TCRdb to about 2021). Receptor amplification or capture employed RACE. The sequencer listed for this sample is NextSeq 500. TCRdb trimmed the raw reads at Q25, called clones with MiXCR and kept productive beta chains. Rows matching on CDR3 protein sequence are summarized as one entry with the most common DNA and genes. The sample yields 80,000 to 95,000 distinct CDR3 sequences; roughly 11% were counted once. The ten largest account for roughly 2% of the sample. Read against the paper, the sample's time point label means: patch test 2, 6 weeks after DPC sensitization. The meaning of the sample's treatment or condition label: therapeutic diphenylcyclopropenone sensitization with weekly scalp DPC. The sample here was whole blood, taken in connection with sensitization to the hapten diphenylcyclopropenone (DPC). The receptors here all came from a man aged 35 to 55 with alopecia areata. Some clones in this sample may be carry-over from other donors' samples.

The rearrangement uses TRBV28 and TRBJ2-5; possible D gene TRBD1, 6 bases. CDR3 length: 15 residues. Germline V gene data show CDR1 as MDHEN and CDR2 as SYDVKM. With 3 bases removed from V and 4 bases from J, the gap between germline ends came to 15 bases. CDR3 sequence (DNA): TGTGCCAGCAGTTTTCAGGGGCGCGTTGGAGAGACCCAGTACTTC. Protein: CASSFQGRVGETQYF.

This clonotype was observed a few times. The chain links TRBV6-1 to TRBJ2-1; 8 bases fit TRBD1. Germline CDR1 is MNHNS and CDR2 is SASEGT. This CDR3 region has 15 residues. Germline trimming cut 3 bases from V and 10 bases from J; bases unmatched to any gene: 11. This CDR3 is CASSEGQVPSFEQFF. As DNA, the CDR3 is TGTGCCAGCAGTGAGGGACAGGTCCCTTCGTTCGAGCAGTTCTTC.

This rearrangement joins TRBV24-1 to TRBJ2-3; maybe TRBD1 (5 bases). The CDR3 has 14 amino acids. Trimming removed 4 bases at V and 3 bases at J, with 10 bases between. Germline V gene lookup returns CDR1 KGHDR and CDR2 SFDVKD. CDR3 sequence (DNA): TGTGCCACCAGTGACACCCGACAGACAGATACGCAGTATTTT. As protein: CATSDTRQTDTQYF.

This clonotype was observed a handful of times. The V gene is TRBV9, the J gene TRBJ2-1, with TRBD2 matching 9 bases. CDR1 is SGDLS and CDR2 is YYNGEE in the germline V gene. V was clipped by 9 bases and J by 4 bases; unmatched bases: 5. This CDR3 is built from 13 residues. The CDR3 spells CATSTSGYNEQFF. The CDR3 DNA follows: TGTGCCACTTCGACTAGCGGATACAATGAGCAGTTCTTC. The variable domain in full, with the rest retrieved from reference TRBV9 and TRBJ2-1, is DSGVTQTPKHLITATGQRVTLRCSPRSGDLSVYWYQQSLDQGLQFLIQYYNGEERAKGNILERFSAQQFPDLHSELNLSSLELGDSALYFCATSTSGYNEQFFGPGTRLTVL.

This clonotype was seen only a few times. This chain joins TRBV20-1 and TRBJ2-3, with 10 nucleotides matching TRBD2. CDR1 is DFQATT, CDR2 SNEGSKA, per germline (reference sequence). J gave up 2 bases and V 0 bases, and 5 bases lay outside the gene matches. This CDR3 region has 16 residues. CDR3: CSAREVLAGVTDTQYF. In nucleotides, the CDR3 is TGCAGTGCTAGAGAGGTCCTAGCGGGAGTCACAGATACGCAGTATTTT.

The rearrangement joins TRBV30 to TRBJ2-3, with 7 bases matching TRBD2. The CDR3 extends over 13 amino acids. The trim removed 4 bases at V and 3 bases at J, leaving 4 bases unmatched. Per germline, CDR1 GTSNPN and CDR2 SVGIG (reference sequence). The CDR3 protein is CAWTGGGTDTQYF. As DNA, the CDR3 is TGTGCCTGGACGGGCGGGGGAACAGATACGCAGTATTTT.

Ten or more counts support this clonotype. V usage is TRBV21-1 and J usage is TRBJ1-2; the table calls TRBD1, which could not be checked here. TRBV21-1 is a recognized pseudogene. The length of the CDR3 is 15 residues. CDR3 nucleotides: TGTGCCAGCAGCTTCCGGGGCAACCAGAACTATGGCTACACCTTC. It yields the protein CASSFRGNQNYGYTF.

CDR3 loop: CASSPLAGVRVGDNEQFF. The CDR3 DNA follows: TGTGCCAGCAGCCCTCTAGCGGGAGTACGTGTGGGGGACAATGAGCAGTTCTTC. The chain employs TRBV7-2 and TRBJ2-1; TRBD2 agrees at 10 bases. Germline V gene sequence: CDR1 SGHTA, CDR2 FQGNSA. V trimming: 5 bases; J trimming: 5 bases; junction bases outside the gene matches: 15. This CDR3 has 18 residues.

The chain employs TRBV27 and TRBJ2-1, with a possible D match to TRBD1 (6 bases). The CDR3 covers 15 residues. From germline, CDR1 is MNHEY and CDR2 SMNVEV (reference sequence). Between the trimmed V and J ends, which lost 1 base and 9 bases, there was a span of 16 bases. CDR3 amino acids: CASSLWNRVEVEQFF. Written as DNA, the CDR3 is TGTGCCAGCAGTTTATGGAACAGGGTTGAGGTTGAGCAGTTCTTC.

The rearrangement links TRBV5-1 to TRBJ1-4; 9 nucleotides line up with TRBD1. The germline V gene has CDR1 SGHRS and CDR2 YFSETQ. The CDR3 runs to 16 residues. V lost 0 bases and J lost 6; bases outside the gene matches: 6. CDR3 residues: CASSLEPTGGDEKLFF. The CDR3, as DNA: TGCGCCAGCAGCTTGGAACCGACAGGGGGAGATGAAAAACTGTTTTTT.

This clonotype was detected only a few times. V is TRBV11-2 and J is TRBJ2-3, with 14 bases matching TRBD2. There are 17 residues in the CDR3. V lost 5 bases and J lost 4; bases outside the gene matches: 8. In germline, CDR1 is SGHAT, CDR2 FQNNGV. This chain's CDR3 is CASSPRLAGGTADTQYF. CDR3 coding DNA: TGTGCCAGCAGCCCGCGACTAGCGGGAGGGACGGCAGATACGCAGTATTTT.

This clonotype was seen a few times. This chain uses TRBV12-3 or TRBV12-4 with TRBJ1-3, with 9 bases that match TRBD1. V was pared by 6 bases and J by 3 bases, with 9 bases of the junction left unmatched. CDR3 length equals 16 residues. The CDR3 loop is CASSETGGADGNTIYF. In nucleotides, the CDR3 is TGTGCCAGCAGCGAAACAGGGGGCGCGGATGGAAACACCATATATTTT.

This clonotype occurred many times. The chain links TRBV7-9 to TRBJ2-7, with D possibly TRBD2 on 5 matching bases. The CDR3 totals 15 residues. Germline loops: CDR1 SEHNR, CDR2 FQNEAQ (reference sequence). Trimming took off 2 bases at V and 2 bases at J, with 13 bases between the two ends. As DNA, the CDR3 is TGTGCCAGCAGCTTATCCCCTTTCGGGGCCTACGAGCAGTACTTC. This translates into CASSLSPFGAYEQYF.

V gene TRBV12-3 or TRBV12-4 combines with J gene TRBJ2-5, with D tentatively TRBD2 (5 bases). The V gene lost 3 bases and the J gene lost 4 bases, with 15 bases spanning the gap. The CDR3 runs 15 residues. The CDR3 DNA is TGTGCCAGCAGTTTCCGTCTCGGCGGGCCAGAGACCCAGTACTTC. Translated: CASSFRLGGPETQYF.

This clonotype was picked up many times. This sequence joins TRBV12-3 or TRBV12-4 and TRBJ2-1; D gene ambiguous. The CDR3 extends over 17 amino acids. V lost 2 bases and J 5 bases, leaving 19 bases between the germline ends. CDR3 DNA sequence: TGTGCCAGCAGTTTAATAGTGGCCTCCACACTTCACAATGAGCAGTTCTTC. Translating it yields CASSLIVASTLHNEQFF.

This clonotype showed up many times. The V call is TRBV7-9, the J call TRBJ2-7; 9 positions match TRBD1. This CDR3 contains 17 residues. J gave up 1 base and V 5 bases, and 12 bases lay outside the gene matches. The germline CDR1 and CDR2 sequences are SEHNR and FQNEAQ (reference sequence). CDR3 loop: CASSPKVGTGNSYEQYF. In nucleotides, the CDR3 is TGTGCCAGCAGCCCGAAAGTCGGGACAGGGAATTCCTACGAGCAGTACTTC.

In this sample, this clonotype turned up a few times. This CDR3 is CASSQGRGRYEQYV. CDR3 in DNA: TGTGCCAGCAGCCAAGGGCGCGGCCGATACGAGCAGTACGTC. V and J are TRBV4-2 and TRBJ2-7, with unresolved D. The CDR3 has 14 residues. The germline V gene has CDR1 LGHNA and CDR2 YNFKEQ. Trimming took 1 base from V and 4 from J, leaving 11 bases between them.

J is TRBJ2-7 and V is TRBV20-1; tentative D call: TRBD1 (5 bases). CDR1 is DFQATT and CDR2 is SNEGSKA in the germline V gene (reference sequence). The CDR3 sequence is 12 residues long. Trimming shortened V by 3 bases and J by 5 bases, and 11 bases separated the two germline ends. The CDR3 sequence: CSASGAFDEQYF. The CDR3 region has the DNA TGCAGTGCTAGTGGGGCCTTTGACGAGCAGTACTTC.

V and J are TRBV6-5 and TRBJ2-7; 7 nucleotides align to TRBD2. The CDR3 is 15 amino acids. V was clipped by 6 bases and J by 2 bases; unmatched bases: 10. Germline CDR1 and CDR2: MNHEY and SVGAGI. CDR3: CASSPGREVTYEQYF. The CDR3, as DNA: TGTGCCAGCAGCCCCGGTCGGGAGGTAACCTACGAGCAGTACTTC.

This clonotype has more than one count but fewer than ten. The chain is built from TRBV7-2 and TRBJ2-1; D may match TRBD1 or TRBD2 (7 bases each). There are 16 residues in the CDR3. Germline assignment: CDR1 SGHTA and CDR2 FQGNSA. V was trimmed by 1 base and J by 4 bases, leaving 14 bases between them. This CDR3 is CASSLDGRGGYNEQFF. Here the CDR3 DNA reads TGTGCCAGCAGCTTAGACGGCAGGGGGGGATACAATGAGCAGTTCTTC.

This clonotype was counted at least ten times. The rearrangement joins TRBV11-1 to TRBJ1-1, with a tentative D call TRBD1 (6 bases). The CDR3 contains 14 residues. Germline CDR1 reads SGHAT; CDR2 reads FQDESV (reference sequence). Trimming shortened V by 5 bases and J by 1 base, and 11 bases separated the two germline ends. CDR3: CASSLQGKNTEAFF. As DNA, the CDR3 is TGTGCCAGCAGCCTACAGGGAAAGAACACTGAAGCTTTCTTT.

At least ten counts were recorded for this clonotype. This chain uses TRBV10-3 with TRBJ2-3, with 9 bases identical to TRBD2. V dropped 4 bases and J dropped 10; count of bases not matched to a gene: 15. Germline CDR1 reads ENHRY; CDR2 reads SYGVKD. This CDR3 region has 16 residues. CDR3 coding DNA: TGTGCCATCAGTGTTGCGGGAGGGCCCCTGCACCAGGCGCAGTATTTT. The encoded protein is CAISVAGGPLHQAQYF.

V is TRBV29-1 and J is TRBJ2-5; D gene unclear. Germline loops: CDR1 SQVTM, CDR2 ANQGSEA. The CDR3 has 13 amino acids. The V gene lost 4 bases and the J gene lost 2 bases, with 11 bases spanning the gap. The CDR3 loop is CSVARGQQETQYF. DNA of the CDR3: TGCAGCGTTGCCCGAGGTCAGCAAGAGACCCAGTACTTC.

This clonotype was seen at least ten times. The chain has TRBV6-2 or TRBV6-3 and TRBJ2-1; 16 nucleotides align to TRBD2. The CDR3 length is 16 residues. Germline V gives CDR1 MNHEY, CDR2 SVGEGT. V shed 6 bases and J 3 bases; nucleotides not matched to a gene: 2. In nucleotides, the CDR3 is TGTGCCAGCAGGGGACTAGCGGGAGGGGGCTACAATGAGCAGTTCTTC. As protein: CASRGLAGGGYNEQFF.